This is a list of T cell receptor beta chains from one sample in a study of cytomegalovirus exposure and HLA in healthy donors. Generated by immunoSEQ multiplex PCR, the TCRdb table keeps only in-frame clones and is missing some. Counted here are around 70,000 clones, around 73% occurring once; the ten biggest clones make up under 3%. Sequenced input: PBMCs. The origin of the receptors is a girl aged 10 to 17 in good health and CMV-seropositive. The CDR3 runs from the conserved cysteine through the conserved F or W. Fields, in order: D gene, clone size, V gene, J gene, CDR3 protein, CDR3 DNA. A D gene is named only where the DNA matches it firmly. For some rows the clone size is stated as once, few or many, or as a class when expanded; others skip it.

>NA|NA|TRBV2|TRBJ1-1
CASSRDPGTEAFF
TGTGCCAGCAGCCGGGATCCCGGCACTGAAGCTTTCTTT
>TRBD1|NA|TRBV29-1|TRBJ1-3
CSARDSGNTIYF
TGCAGCGCCCGGGACAGTGGAAACACCATATATTTT
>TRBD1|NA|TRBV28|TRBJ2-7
CASSLVDRDYEQYF
TGTGCCAGCAGTTTAGTGGACAGGGACTACGAGCAGTACTTC
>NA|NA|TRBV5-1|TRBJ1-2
CASRTGQNYGYTF
TGCGCCAGCAGAACGGGACAAAACTATGGCTACACCTTC
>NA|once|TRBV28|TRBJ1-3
CASRPDAGGNTIYF
TGTGCCAGCAGACCGGACGCGGGGGGAAACACCATATATTTT
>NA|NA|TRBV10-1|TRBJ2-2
CASGAKVNTGELFF
TGCGCCAGCGGGGCCAAAGTGAACACCGGGGAGCTGTTTTTT
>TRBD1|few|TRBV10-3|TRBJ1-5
CAISGTGPTSNQPQHF
TGTGCCATCAGTGGGACAGGTCCGACTAGCAATCAGCCCCAGCATTTT
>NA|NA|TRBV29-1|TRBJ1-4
CSVARGATNEKLFF
TGCAGCGTTGCGCGGGGGGCAACTAATGAAAAACTGTTTTTT
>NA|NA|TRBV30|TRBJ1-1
CAWSVSGGTEAFF
TGTGCCTGGAGTGTATCAGGTGGCACTGAAGCTTTCTTT
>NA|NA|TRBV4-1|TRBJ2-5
CASSKAGTQYF
TGCGCCAGCAGCAAGGCGGGGACCCAGTACTTC
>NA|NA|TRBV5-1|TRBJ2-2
CASSFVPEVNTGELFF
TGCGCCAGCAGCTTCGTGCCGGAGGTGAACACCGGGGAGCTGTTTTTT
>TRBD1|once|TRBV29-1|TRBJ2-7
CSVEGYGGTGAAYEQYF
TGCAGCGTTGAAGGGTATGGTGGGACAGGGGCAGCCTACGAGCAGTACTTC
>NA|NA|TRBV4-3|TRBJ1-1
CASSQDDEGMGNTEAFF
TGCGCCAGCAGCCAAGATGATGAGGGAATGGGGAACACTGAAGCTTTCTTT
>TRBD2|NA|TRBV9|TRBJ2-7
CASSAPVGGGPEEQYF
TGTGCCAGCAGCGCCCCAGTGGGGGGAGGGCCGGAGGAGCAGTACTTC
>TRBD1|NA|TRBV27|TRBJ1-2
CASSFLEGAGGYTF
TGTGCCAGCAGTTTTCTGGAGGGGGCGGGGGGCTACACCTTC
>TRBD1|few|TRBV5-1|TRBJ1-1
CASSAHQGAEAFF
TGCGCCAGCAGCGCCCATCAGGGGGCTGAAGCTTTCTTT
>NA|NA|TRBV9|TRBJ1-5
CASMGEGESNQPQHF
TGTGCCAGCATGGGGGAGGGGGAATCCAATCAGCCCCAGCATTTT
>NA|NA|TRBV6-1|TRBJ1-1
CASSWGGTEAFF
TGTGCCAGCAGTTGGGGGGGGACTGAAGCTTTCTTT
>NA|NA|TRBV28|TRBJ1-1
CASSFYGRGNTEAFF
TGTGCCAGCAGTTTCTATGGCCGCGGGAACACTGAAGCTTTCTTT
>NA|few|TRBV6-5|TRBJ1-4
CASSPQGSNEKLFF
TGTGCCAGCAGCCCACAGGGATCTAATGAAAAACTGTTTTTT
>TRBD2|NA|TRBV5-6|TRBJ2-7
CASSFGGGGLAPDYEQYF
TGTGCCAGCAGCTTCGGGGGGGGAGGACTAGCGCCAGACTACGAGCAGTACTTC
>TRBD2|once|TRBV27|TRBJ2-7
CASSLASGYEQYF
TGTGCCAGCAGTTTGGCTAGCGGATACGAGCAGTACTTC
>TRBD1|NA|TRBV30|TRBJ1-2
CAWSGDRGYGYTF
TGTGCCTGGAGCGGGGACAGGGGCTATGGCTACACCTTC
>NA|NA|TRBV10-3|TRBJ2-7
CAIRPEVGYEQYF
TGTGCCATCAGGCCGGAGGTAGGCTACGAGCAGTACTTC
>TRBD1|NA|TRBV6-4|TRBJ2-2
CASSARGTGNTGELFF
TGTGCCAGCAGTGCCCGGGGGACAGGGAACACCGGGGAGCTGTTTTTT
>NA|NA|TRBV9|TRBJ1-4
CASSADSSTNEKLFF
TGTGCCAGCAGCGCGGACAGCTCAACTAATGAAAAACTGTTTTTT
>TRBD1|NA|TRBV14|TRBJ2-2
CASSQGRGRPDGELFF
TGTGCCAGCAGCCAAGGCAGGGGGCGCCCGGACGGGGAGCTGTTTTTT
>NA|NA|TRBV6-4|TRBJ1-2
CASSEVWWHSSPKGYTF
TGTGCCAGCAGTGAGGTTTGGTGGCACTCTAGTCCCAAGGGCTACACCTTC
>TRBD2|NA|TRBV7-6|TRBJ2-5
CASRRGGLGETQYF
TGTGCCAGCAGGCGCGGGGGGTTGGGAGAGACCCAGTACTTC